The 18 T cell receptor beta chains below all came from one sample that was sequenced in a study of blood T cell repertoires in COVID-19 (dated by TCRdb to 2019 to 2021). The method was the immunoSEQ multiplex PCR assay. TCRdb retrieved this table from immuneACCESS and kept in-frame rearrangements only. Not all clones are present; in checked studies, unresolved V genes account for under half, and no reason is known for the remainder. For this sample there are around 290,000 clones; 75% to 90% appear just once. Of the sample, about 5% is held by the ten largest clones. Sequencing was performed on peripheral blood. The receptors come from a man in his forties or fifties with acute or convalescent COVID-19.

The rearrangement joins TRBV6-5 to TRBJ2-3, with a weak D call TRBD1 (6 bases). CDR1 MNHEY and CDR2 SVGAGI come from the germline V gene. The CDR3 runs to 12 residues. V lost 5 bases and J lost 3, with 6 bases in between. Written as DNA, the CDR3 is TGTGCCAGCAGTAGGGGGACAGATACGCAGTATTTT. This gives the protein CASSRGTDTQYF.

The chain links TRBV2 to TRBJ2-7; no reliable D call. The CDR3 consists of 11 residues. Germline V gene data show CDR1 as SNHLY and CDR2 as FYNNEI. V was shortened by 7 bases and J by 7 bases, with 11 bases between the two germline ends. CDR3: CASTGVREQYF. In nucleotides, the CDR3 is TGTGCCAGCACAGGTGTGAGAGAGCAGTACTTC.

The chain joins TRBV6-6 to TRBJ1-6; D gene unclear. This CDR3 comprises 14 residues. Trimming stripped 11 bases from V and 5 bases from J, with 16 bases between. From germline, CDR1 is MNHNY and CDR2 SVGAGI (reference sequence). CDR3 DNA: TGTGCCGCCAGCGGTCAAGGCCATAATTCACCCCTCCACTTT. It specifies CAASGQGHNSPLHF.

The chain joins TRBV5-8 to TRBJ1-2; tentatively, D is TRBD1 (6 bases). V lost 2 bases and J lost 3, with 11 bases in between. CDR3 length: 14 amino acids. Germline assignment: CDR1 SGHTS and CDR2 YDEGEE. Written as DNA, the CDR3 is TGTGCCAGCAGCTTCCAGGGGTTTGACTATGGCTACACCTTC. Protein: CASSFQGFDYGYTF.

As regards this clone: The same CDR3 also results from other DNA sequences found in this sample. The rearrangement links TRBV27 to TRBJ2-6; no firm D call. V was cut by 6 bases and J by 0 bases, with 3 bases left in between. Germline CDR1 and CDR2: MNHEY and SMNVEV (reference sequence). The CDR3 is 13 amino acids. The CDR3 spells CASSLSGANVLTF. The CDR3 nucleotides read TGTGCCAGCAGCCTCTCTGGGGCCAACGTCCTGACTTTC. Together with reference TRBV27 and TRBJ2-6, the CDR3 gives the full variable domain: EAQVTQNPRYLITVTGKKLTVTCSQNMNHEYMSWYRQDPGLGLRQIYYSMNVEVTDKGDVPEGYKVSRKEKRNFPLILESPSPNQTSLYFCASSLSGANVLTFGAGSRLTVL.

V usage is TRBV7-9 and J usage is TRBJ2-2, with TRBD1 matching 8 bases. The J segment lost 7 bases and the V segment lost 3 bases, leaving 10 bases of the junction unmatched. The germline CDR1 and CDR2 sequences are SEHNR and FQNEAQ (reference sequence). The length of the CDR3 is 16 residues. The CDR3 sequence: CASSLATGARGGELFF. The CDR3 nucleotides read TGTGCCAGCAGCTTGGCGACAGGGGCCCGGGGCGGGGAGCTGTTTTTT. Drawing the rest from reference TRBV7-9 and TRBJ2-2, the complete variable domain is DTGVSQNPRHKITKRGQNVTFRCDPISEHNRLYWYRQTLGQGPEFLTYFQNEAQLEKSRLLSDRFSAERPKGSFSTLEIQRTEQGDSAMYLCASSLATGARGGELFFGEGSRLTVL.

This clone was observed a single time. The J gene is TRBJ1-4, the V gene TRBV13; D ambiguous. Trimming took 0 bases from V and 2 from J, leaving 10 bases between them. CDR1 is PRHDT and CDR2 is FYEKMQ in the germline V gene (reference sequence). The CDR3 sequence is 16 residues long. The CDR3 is CASSLGNSVTNEKLFF. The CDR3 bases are TGTGCCAGCAGCTTAGGCAATTCGGTTACTAATGAAAAACTGTTTTTT.

CDR3 protein: CASSVSPGTGELFF. The CDR3 DNA reads TGTGCCAGCAGTGTGAGTCCCGGGACCGGGGAGCTGTTTTTT. This chain joins TRBV2 and TRBJ2-2; D unresolved. Per the germline V gene, CDR1 is SNHLY and CDR2 is FYNNEI. This CDR3 is built from 14 residues. Trimming shortened V by 4 bases and J by 5 bases, and 11 bases separated the two germline ends.

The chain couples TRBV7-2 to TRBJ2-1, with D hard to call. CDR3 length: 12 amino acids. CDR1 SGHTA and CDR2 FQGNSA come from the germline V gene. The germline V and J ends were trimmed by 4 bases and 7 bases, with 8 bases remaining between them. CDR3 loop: CASSSVNNEQFF. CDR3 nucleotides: TGTGCCAGCAGCTCAGTAAATAATGAGCAGTTCTTC.

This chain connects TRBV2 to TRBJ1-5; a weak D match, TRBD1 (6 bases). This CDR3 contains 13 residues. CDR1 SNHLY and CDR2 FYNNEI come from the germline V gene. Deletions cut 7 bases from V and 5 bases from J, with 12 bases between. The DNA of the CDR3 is TGTGCCAGCAACGAATACAGGGATCAGCCCCAGCATTTT. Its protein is CASNEYRDQPQHF.

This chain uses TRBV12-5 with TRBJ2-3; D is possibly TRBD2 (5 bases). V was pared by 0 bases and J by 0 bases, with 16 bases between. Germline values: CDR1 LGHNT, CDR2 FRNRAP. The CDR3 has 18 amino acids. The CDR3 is CASGLVSAPLGSTDTQYF. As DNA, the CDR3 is TGTGCTAGTGGTTTGGTTTCGGCGCCACTAGGTAGCACAGATACGCAGTATTTT.

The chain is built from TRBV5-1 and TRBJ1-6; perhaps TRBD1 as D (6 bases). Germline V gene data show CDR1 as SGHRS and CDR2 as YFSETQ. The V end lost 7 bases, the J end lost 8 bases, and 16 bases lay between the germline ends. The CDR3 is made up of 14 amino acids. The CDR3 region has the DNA TGCGCCAGCGGAACCGGGACATTGGATTCACCCCTCCACTTT. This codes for CASGTGTLDSPLHF.

The CDR3 nucleotides are TGTGCCTGGAGAGGAACCGGGACAGCTGGAAACACCATATATTTT. Protein sequence: CAWRGTGTAGNTIYF. V usage is TRBV30 and J usage is TRBJ1-3; 7 positions agree with TRBD1. CDR1 is GTSNPN, CDR2 SVGIG, per germline (reference sequence). CDR3 length: 15 amino acids. V gave up 3 bases and J gave up 2 bases; unmatched junction bases: 7.

The CDR3 spells CASTGGLAGGLEQFF. Written as DNA, the CDR3 is TGTGCCAGTACCGGAGGGCTAGCGGGGGGGCTTGAGCAGTTCTTC. The chain combines TRBV19 with TRBJ2-1; 12 bases line up with TRBD2. The ends lost 7 bases at V and 9 bases at J; junction bases unmatched: 10. The CDR3 totals 15 residues. Germline-derived CDR1 and CDR2 are LNHDA and SQIVND (reference sequence).

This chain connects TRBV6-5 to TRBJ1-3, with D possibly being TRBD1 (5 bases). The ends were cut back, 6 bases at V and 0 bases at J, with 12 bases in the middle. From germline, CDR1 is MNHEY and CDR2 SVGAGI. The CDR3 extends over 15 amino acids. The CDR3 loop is CASRDRINSGNTIYF. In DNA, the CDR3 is TGTGCCAGCAGAGACAGAATAAACTCTGGAAACACCATATATTTT.

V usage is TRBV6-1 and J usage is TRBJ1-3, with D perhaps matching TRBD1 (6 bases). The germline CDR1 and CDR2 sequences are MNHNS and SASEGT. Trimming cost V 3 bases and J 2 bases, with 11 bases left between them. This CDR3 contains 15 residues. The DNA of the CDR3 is TGTGCCAGCAGTGATGACACAGGGCCTGGAAACACCATATATTTT. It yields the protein CASSDDTGPGNTIYF.

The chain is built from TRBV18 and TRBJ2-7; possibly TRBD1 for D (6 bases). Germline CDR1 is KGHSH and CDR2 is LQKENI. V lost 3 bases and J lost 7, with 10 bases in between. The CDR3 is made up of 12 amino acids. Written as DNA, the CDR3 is TGTGCCAGCTCACCTACAGGGCAAGAGCAGTACTTC. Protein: CASSPTGQEQYF.

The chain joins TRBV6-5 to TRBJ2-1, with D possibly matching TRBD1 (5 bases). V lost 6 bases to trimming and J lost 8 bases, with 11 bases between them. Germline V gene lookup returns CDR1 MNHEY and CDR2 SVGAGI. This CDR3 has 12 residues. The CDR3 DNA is TGTGCCAGCAGCCCGACCAGGGATGAGCAGTTCTTC. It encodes CASSPTRDEQFF.